This T cell receptor (beta chain) was sequenced for a study of tumor-infiltrating lymphocytes in primary liver carcinoma. CDR1 and CDR2 (germline): SGHNT, YYREEE (reference sequence). Trimming pared 0 bases from V and 2 bases from J, leaving 6 bases between. The CDR3 has 14 residues. Findings of the study overall: In the absence of sorting, bulk samples left CD4+ and CD8+ repertoires uncompared. The top-250-clone fraction was significantly higher in tumors than in blood (p = 0.039).

The blood RNA (from unsorted whole blood) was obtained, and germline DNA was also extracted. This clonotype was counted at least ten times. Its cognate antigen is unknown. TCR beta cDNA was reverse-transcribed from 400 to 500 ng of total RNA. The reaction used a constant-region primer and ProtoScript II reverse transcriptase. The TCR beta library was amplified through three nested multiplex PCR rounds in a modified ARM-PCR procedure. Rounds one and two of PCR, each of 10 cycles, were primed with TRBV1-TRBV30 forward primers and a C-beta reverse primer. TCRdb re-derived calls from the multiplex PCR reads in MiXCR, one entry per CDR3 protein. The sample consists of 300,000 to 400,000 distinct CDR3 sequences, almost 65% of them appearing once.

Material: peripheral blood. The TCR comes from a man aged 35 to 55 with primary liver carcinoma and hepatitis B virus infection. This chain joins TRBV5-4 and TRBJ1-3; D unclear. CDR3 amino acids: CASSLDSPGNTIYF. CDR3 in DNA: TGTGCCAGCAGCTTGGACAGTCCTGGAAACACCATATATTTT.